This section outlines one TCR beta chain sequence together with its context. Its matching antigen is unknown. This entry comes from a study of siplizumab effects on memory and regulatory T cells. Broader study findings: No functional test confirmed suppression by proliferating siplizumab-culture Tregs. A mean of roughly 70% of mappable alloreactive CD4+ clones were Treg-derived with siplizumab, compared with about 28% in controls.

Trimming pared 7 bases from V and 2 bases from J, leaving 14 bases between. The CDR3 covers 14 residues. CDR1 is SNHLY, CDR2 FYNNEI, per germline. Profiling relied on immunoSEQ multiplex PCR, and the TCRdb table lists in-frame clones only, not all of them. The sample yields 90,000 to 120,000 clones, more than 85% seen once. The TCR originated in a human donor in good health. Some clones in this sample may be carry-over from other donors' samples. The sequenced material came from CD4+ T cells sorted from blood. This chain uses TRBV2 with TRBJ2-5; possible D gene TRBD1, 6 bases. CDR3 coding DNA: TGTGCCAGCATGCTATGGGGGCCTCAAGAGACCCAGTACTTC. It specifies CASMLWGPQETQYF.